In its sample, the clone carrying this TCR beta chain was seen many times. The record originates from a study of T-cell reconstitution after alpha-beta-depleted transplantation in children. A TCRbeta library incorporating unique molecular identifiers was prepared. Each CDR3 protein is one row after TCRdb ran MiXCR on the PCR reads. The sample shows hundreds of thousands of distinct CDR3 sequences, around 17% of them seen only once. Deletions cut 6 bases from V and 7 bases from J, with 10 bases between. The CDR3 extends over 12 amino acids. CDR1 is MNHEY, CDR2 SVGAGI, per germline. This TCR derives from a human donor who donated a stem cell graft to a child with acute myeloid leukemia. Sequenced here: PBMCs from the stem cell graft donor, sampled from the stem cell graft. The chain employs TRBV6-5 and TRBJ2-1, with TRBD2 as a possible D gene (6 bases). The CDR3 protein is CASRHGGNEQFF. The CDR3 nucleotides are TGTGCCAGCAGACACGGAGGGAATGAGCAGTTCTTC.